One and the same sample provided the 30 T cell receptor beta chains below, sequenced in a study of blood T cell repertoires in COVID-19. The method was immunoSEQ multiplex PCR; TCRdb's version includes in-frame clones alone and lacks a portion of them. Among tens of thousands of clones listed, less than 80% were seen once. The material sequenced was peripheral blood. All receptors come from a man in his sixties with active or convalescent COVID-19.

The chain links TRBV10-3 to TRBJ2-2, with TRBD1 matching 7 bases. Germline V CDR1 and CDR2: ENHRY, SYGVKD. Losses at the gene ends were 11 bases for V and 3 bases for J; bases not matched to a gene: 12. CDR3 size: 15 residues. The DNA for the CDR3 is TGTGCCTCAAAGAACAGGGGTAAAGACACCGGGGAGCTGTTTTTT. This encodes CASKNRGKDTGELFF.

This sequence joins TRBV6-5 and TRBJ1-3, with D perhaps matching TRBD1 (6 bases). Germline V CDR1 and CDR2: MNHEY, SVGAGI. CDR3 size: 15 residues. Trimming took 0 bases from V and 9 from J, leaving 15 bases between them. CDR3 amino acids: CASSYSPTGPATIYF. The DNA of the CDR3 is TGTGCCAGCAGTTACTCCCCGACAGGTCCGGCCACCATATATTTT.

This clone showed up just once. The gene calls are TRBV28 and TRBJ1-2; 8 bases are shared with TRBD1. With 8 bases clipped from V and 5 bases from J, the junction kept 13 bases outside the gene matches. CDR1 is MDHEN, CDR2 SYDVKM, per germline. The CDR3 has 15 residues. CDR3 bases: TGTGCCAGCGGATCGGGTGCAGGGGGCATTTATGGCTACACCTTC. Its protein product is CASGSGAGGIYGYTF.

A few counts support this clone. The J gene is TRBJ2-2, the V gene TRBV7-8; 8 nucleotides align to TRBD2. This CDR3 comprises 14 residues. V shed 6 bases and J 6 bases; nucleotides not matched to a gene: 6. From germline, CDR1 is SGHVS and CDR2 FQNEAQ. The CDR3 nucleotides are TGTGCCAGCAGGACTAGCGAGTTGGCCGGGGAGCTGTTTTTT. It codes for CASRTSELAGELFF.

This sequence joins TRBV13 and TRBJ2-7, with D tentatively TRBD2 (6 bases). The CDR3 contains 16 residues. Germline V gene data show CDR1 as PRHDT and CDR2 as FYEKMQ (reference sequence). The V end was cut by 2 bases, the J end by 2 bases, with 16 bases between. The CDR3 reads CASSLTTRGKTYEQYF. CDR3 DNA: TGTGCCAGCAGCTTAACGACCCGCGGGAAGACCTACGAGCAGTACTTC. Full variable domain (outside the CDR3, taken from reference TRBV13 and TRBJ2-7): AAGVIQSPRHLIKEKRETATLKCYPIPRHDTVYWYQQGPGQDPQFLISFYEKMQSDKGSIPDRFSAQQFSDYHSELNMSSLELGDSALYFCASSLTTRGKTYEQYFGPGTRLTVT.

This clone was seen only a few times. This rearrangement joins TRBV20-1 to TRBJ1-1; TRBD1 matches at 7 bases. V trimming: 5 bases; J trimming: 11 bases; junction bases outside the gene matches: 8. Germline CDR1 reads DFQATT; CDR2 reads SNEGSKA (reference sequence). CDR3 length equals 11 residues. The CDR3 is CSADREVSAFF. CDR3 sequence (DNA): TGCAGTGCTGACAGGGAGGTGAGTGCTTTCTTT.

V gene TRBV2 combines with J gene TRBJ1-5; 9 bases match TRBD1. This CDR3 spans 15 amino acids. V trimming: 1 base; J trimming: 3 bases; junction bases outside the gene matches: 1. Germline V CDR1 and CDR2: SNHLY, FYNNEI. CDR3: CASSEGTGDNQPQHF. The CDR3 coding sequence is TGTGCCAGCAGTGAAGGGACAGGGGACAATCAGCCCCAGCATTTT. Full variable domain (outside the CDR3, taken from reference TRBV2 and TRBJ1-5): EPEVTQTPSHQVTQMGQEVILRCVPISNHLYFYWYRQILGQKVEFLVSFYNNEISEKSEIFDDQFSVERPDGSNFTLKIRSTKLEDSAMYFCASSEGTGDNQPQHFGDGTRLSIL.

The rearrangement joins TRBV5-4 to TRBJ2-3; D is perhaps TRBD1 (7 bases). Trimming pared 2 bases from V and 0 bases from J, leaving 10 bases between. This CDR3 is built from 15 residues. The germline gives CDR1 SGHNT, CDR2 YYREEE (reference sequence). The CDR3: CASSLQGTSTDTQYF. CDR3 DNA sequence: TGTGCCAGCAGCTTACAGGGGACTAGCACAGATACGCAGTATTTT.

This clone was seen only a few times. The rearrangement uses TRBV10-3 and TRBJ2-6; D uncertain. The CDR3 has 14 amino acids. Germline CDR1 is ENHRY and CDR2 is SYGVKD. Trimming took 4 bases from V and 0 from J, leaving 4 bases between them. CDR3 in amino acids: CAISVGSGANVLTF. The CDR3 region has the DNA TGTGCCATCAGTGTCGGCTCTGGGGCCAACGTCCTGACTTTC.

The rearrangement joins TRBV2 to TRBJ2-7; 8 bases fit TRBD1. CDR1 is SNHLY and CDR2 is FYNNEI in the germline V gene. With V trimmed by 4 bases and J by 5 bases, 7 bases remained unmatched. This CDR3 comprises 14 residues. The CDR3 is CASSGRTGIDEQYF. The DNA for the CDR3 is TGTGCCAGCAGTGGGCGGACAGGGATCGACGAGCAGTACTTC.

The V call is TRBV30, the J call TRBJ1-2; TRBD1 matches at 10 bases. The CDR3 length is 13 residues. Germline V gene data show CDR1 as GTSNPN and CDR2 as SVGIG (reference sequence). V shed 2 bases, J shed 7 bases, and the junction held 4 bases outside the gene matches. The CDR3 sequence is CAWSRQGALGYTF. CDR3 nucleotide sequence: TGTGCCTGGAGTCGACAGGGGGCGCTTGGCTACACCTTC.

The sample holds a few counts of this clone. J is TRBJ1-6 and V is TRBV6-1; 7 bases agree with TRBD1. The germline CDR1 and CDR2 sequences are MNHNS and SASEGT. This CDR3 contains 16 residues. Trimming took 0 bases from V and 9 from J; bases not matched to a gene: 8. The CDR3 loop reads CASSEASRTGLSPLHF. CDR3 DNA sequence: TGTGCCAGCAGTGAAGCTAGCCGGACAGGTCTTTCACCCCTCCACTTT.

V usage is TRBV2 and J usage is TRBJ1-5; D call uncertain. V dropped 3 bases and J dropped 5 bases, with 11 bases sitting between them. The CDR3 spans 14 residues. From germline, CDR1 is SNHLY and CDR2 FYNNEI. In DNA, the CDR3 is TGTGCCAGCAGTGAGGGCAGGTCGTATCAGCCCCAGCATTTT. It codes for CASSEGRSYQPQHF.

DNA for the CDR3: TGCGCCAGCAGCCAAGAGCTAGTCTTTCACTATGGCTACACCTTC. Protein product: CASSQELVFHYGYTF. The chain couples TRBV4-3 to TRBJ1-2, with D hard to call. Germline values: CDR1 LGHNA, CDR2 YSLEER. The CDR3 spans 15 residues. V shed 0 bases and J shed 3 bases, with 11 bases lying between them.

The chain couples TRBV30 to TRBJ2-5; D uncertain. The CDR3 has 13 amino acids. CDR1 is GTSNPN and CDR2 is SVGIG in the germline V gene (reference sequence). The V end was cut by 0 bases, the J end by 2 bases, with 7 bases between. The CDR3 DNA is TGTGCCTGGAGTGTCCAGTCTCAAGAGACCCAGTACTTC. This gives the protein CAWSVQSQETQYF.

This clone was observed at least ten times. The CDR3 sequence is CASSQLPGQGTAGAQPQHF. CDR3 sequence (DNA): TGTGCCAGCAGCCAATTACCGGGACAGGGGACGGCAGGGGCTCAGCCCCAGCATTTT. The chain is built from TRBV4-2 and TRBJ1-5; 10 bases are shared with TRBD1. Germline V CDR1 and CDR2: LGHNA, YNFKEQ. This CDR3 is built from 19 residues. Trimming took 2 bases from V and 6 from J; bases not matched to a gene: 16.

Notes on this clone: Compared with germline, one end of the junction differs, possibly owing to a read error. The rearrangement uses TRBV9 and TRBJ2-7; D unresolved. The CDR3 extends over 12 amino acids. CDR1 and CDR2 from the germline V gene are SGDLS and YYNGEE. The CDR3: CASSAPDPLGHF. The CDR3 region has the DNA TGTGCCAGCAGCGCCCCAGACCCCCTTGGGCACTTC.

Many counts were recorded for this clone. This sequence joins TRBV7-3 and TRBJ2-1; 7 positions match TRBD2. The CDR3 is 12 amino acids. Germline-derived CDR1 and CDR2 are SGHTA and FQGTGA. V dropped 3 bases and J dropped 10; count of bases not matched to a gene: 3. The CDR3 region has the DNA TGTGCCAGCAGCTTTGCAGCGGGGGAGCAGTTCTTC. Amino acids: CASSFAAGEQFF. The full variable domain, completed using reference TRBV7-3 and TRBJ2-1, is GAGVSQTPSNKVTEKGKYVELRCDPISGHTALYWYRQSLGQGPEFLIYFQGTGAADDSGLPNDRFFAVRPEGSVSTLKIQRTERGDSAVYLCASSFAAGEQFFGPGTRLTVL.

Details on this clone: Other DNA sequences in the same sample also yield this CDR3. The DNA of the CDR3 is TGTGCCAGCAGTAGGCAGGGCAATCAGCCCCAGCATTTT. Residues: CASSRQGNQPQHF. The chain employs TRBV6-5 and TRBJ1-5, with no clear D. CDR1 MNHEY and CDR2 SVGAGI come from the germline V gene. The CDR3 runs 13 residues. V lost 5 bases and J 2 bases, leaving 7 bases between the germline ends.

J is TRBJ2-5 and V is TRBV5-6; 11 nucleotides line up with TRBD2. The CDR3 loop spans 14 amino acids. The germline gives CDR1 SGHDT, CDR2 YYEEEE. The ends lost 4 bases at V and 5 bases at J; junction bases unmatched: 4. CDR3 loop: CASSPTSGGETQYF. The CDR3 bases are TGTGCCAGCAGCCCTACTAGCGGGGGTGAGACCCAGTACTTC.

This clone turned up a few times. The CDR3 nucleotides read TGTGCCAGCAGTGAAGCCGGCGGAGAGACCCAGTACTTC. Encoded protein: CASSEAGGETQYF. The V gene is TRBV6-1, the J gene TRBJ2-5; D is unresolved. Germline-derived CDR1 and CDR2 are MNHNS and SASEGT. The CDR3 is 13 amino acids. V lost 0 bases, J lost 4 bases, and 6 bases lay in between.

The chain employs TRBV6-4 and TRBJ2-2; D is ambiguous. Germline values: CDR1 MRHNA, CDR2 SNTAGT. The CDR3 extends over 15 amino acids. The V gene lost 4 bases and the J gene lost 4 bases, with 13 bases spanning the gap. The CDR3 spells CASSVSVLATGELFF. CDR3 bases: TGTGCCAGCAGTGTGTCTGTCCTGGCCACCGGGGAGCTGTTTTTT.

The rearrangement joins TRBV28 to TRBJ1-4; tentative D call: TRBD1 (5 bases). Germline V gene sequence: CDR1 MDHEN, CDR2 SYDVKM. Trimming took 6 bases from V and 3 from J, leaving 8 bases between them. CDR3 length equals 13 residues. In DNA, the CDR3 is TGTGCCAGCAGGGGGCAGCCTAATGAAAAACTGTTTTTT. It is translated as CASRGQPNEKLFF.

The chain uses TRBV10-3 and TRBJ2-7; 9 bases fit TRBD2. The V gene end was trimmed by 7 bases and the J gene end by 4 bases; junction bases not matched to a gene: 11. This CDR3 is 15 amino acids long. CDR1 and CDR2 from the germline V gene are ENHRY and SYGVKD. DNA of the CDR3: TGTGCCATCACCAGTCAGCGGGGGGCCACATACGAGCAGTACTTC. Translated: CAITSQRGATYEQYF.

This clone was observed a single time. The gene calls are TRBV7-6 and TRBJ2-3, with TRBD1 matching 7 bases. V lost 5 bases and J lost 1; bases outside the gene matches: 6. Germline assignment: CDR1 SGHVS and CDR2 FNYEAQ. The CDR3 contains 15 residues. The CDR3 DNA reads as TGTGCCAGCAGCCCCCCAGGGACAGGCACAGATACGCAGTATTTT. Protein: CASSPPGTGTDTQYF.

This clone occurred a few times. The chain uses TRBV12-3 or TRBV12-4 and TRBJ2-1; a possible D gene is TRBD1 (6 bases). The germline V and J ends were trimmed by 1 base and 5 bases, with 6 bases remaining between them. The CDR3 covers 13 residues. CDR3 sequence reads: CASSLGTDNEQFF. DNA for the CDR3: TGTGCCAGCAGTTTAGGGACAGACAATGAGCAGTTCTTC.

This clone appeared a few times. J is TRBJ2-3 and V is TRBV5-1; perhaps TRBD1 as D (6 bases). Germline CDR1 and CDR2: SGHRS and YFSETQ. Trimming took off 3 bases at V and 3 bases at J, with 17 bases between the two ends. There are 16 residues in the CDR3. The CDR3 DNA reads TGCGCCAGCAGCTCTGGACAGCTAGGTTGGACAGATACGCAGTATTTT. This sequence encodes CASSSGQLGWTDTQYF. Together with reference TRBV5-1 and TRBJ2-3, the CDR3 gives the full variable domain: KAGVTQTPRYLIKTRGQQVTLSCSPISGHRSVSWYQQTPGQGLQFLFEYFSETQRNKGNFPGRFSGRQFSNSRSEMNVSTLELGDSALYLCASSSGQLGWTDTQYFGPGTRLTVL.

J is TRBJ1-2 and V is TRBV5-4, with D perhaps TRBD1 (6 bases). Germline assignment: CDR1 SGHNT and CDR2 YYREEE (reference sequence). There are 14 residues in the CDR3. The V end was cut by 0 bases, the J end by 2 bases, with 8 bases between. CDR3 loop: CASSLGQENYGYTF. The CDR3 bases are TGTGCCAGCAGCTTGGGACAGGAGAACTATGGCTACACCTTC. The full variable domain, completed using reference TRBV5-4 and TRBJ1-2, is ETGVTQSPTHLIKTRGQQVTLRCSSQSGHNTVSWYQQALGQGPQFIFQYYREEENGRGNFPPRFSGLQFPNYSSELNVNALELDDSALYLCASSLGQENYGYTFGSGTRLTVV.

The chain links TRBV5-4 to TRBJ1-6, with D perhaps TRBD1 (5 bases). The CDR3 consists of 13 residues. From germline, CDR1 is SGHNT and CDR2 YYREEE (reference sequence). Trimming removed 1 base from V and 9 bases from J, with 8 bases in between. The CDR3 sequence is CASSLRQGSPLHF. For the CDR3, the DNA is TGTGCCAGCAGCTTGCGGCAGGGTTCACCCCTCCACTTT.

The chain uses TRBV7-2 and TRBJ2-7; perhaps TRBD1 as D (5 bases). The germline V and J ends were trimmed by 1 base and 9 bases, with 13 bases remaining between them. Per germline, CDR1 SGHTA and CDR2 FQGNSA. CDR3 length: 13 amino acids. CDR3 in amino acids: CASSLGGKPGQYF. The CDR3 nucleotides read TGTGCCAGCAGCTTAGGGGGCAAACCAGGGCAGTACTTC.